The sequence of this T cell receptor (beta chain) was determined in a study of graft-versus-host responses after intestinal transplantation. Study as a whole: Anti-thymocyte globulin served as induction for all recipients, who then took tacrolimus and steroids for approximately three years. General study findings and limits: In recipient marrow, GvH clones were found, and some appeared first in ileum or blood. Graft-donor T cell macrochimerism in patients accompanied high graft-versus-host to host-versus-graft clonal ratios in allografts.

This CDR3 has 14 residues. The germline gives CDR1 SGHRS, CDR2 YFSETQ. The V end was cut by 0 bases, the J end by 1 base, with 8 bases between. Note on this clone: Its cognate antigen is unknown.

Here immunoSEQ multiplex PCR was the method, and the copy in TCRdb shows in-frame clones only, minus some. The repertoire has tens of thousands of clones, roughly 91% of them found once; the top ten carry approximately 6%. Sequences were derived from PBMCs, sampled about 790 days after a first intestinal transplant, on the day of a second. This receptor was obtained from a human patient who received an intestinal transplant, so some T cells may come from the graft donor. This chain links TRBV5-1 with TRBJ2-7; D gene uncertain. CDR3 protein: CASSLAGQSYEQYF. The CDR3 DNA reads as TGCGCCAGCAGCTTGGCCGGTCAGTCCTACGAGCAGTACTTC.